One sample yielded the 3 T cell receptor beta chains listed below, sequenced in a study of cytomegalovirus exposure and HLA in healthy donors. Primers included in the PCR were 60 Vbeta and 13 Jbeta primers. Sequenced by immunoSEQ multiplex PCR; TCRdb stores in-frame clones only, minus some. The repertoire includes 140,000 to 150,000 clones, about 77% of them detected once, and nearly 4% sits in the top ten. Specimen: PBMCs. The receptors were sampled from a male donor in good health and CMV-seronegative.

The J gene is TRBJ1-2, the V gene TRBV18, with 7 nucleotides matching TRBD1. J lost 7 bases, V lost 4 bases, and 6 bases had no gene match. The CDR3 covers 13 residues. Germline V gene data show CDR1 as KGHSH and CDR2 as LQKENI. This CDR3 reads CASSHEGAGGYTF. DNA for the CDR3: TGTGCCAGCTCACACGAGGGGGCCGGTGGCTACACCTTC.

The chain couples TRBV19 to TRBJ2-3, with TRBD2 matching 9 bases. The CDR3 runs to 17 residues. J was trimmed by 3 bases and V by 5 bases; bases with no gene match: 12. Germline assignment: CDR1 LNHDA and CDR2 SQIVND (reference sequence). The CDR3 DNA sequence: TGTGCCAGTAGTCCCACTGGGGCGGGAGGGCCGACAGATACGCAGTATTTT. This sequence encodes CASSPTGAGGPTDTQYF.

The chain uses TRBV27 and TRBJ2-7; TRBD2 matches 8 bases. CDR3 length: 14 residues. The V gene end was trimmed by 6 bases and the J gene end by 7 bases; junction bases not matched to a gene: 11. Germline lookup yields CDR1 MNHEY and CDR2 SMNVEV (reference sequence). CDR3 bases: TGTGCCAGCAGAGGGCCGGGACTAGGGGTTGAGCAGTACTTC. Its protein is CASRGPGLGVEQYF.